The T cell receptor beta chain under discussion was sequenced for a study of CD8 T cells in ankylosing spondylitis. Notes on the study in general: Past research had described some motif variants in reactive arthritis synovial fluid and blood. A TCR beta motif of under 10 highly homologous variants seemed to mark ankylosing spondylitis blood. Researchers reportedly found disease-linked clones significantly enriched in matched ankylosing spondylitis synovial fluid. Disease-associated clonotypes exhibited CD8+ identity and were relatively infrequent in peripheral blood.

The CDR3 contains 15 residues. Unmatched junction bases numbered 9, after V lost 6 bases and J lost 2 bases. Germline values: CDR1 MNHNS, CDR2 SASEGT. Preparation of TCR beta libraries was done by quantitative 5'-RACE with molecular barcodes. TCRdb re-called the 5' RACE reads with MiXCR, one entry per CDR3 protein. There are about 210,000 distinct CDR3 sequences in the sample; more than 5.5% occur only once, and 13% to 15% lies in the top ten. For this clonotype: Its cognate antigen is unknown.

Sequencing was done on a sample of blood, either unsorted or a sorted T cell fraction (not recorded which). V and J are TRBV6-1 and TRBJ1-1; 7 positions match TRBD1. The clonotype comes from a male donor with ankylosing spondylitis. CDR3 DNA sequence: TGTGCCAGCAGACCTTTCAGGGGGGACAACACTGAAGCTTTCTTT. This translates into CASRPFRGDNTEAFF.